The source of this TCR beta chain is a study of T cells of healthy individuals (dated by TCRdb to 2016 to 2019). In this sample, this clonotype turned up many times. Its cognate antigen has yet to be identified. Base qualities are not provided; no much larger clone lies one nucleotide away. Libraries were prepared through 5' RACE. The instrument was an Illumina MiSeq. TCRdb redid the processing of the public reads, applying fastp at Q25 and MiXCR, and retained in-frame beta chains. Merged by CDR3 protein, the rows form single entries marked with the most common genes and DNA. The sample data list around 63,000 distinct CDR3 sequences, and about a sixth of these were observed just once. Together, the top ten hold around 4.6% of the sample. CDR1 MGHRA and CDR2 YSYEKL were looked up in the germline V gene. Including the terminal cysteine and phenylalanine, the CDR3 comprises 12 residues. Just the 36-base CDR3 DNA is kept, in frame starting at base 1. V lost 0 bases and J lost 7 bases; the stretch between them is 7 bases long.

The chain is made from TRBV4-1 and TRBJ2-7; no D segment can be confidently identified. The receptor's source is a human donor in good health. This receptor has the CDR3 CASSQDLREQYF. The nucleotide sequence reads TGCGCCAGCAGCCAAGATTTGAGGGAGCAGTACTTC.